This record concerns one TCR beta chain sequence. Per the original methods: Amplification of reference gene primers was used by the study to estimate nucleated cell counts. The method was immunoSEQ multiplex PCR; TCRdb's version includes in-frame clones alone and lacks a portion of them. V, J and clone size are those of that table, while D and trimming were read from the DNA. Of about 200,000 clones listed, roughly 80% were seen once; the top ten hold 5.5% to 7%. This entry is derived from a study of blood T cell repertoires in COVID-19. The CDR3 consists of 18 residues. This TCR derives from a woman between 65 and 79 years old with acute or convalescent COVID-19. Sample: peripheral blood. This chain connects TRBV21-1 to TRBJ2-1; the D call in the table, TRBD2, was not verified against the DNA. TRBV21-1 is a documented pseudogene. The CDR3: CASSRRRFGGSGGNEQFF. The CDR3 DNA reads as TGTGCCAGCAGCAGAAGGAGATTCGGCGGGAGCGGGGGCAATGAGCAGTTCTTC.